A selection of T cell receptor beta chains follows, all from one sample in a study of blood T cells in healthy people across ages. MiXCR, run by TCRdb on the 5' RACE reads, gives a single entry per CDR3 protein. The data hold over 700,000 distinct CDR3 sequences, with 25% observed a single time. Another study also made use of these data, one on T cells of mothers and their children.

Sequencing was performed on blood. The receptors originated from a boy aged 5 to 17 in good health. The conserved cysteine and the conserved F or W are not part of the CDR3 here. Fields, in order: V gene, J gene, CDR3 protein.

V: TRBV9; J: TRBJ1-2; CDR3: ASSPSWGAGGYT
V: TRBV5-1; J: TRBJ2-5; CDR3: ASSSGGTQETQY
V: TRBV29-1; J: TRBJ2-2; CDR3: SVGGTANTGELF
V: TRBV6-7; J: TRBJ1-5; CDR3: VSSYGQGNQPQH
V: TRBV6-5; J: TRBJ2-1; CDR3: ASSYSYYGSYNEQF
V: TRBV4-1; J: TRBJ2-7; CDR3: ASSQEKDRGKLYEQY
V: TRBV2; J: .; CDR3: ASMWRQGVGSNEQF
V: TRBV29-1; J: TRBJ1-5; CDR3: SVDAGGGNQPQH
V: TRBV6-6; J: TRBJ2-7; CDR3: ASSTYGTGLSYEQY
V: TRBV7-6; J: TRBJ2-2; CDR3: ASSLEGGSSNTGELF
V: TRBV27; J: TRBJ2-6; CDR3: ASSLSLGSWLAGEYSGANVLT
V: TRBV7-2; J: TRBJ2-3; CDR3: ASSFQLRLTDTQY
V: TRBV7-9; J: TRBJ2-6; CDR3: ASEPPGANVLT
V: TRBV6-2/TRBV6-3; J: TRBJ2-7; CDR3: ASTKRGYYEQY
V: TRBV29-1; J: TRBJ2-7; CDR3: SAGRDSQIYEQY
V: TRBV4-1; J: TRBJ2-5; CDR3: ASSQDGTGRSETQY
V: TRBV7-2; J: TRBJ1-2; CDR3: ASSLLPGGRYGYT
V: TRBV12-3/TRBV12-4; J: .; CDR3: ASSPGTAVGGYNEQF
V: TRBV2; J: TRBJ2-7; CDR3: ASHETRTSYEQY
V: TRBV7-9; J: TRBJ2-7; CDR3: ASSSIGQGRYEQY
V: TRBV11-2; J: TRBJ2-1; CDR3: ASSLDPTGTSSYNEQF
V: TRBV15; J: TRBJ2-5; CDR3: ATSTGDGTQY
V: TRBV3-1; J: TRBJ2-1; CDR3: ASSLGLATNQQF
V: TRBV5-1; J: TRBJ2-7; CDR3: ASSEWGSYEQY
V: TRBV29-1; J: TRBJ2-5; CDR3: SSTSGRALETQY
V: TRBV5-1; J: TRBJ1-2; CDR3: ASSLAVTDYGYT
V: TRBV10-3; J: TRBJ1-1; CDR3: AISESPIEAF
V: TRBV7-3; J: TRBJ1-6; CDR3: ASSWDWGSPLH
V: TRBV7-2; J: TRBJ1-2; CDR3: ASSLGQAYYGYT
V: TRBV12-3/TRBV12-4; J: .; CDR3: ASSDYSGRMIDEQF
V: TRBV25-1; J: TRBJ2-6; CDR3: ASSELDSGANVLT
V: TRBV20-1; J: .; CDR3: SARLQNSGRGNEQF
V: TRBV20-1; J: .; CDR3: SASWELTSTEQY
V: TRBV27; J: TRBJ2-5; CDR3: ASSPVGATETQY
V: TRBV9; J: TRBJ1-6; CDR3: ASSGKYYNSPLH
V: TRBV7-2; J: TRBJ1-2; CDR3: ASRSPGQGDYGYT
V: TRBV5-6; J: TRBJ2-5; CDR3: ASSLADFRYQETQY
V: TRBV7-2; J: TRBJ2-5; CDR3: ASSPRTGTMGETQY
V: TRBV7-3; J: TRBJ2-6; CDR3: ASSAQGYGVGTGANVLT
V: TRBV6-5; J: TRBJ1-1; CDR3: ASSYSILSFMNTEAF
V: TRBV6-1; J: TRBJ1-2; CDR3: ASRTYGYT
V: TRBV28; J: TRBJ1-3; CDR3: ASLPTLSSGNTIY
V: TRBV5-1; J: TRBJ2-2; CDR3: ASSLVSTGKNTGELF
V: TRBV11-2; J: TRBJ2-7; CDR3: ASSLEGIEQY
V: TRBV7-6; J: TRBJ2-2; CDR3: ASSGLAGVRELF
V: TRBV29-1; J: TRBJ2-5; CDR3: SVESRGSMQETQY
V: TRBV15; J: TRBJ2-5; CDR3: ATSRDSSSETQY
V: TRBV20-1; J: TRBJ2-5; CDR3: SAVVRGAGETQY
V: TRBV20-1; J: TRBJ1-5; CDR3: SARVPDYWQPQH
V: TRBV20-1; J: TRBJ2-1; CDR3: SARDLSPGLVDYEQF
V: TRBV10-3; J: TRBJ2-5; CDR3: AISESLGYRTF
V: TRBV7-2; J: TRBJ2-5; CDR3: ASSLARASGAQETQY
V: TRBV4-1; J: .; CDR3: ASSQLGEGLSYEQY
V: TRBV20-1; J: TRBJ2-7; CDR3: SARDLIRSYEQY
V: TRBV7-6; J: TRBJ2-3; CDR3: ASSYPIAGGGDTQY
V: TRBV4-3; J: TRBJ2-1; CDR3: ASSPGRGLLQHDEQF
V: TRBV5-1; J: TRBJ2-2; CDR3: ASSATGTANTGELF
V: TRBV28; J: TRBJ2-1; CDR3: ASSLGETPYNEQF
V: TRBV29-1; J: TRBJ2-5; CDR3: SVSNGGAVN
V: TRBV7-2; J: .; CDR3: ASSLNPPYYEQY